In its sample, the clone carrying this T cell receptor (beta chain) was seen many times. Its target is unknown. This record comes from a study of T-cell memory formation after mild COVID-19. Study-wide points: Clones contracting over day 15 to 85 were CD4/CD8 balanced, with later expanders leaning CD4+.

With constant-segment primers, 5'RACE yielded cDNA libraries of TCR alpha and TCR beta that carried sample barcodes and UMIs. MiXCR was run by TCRdb on the 5' RACE reads, yielding one entry per CDR3 protein. The data show fewer than 150,000 distinct CDR3 sequences, approximately 17% seen once. The germline CDR1 and CDR2 sequences are ENHRY and SYGVKD. The CDR3 covers 14 residues. V lost 3 bases, J lost 6 bases, and 3 bases stayed unmatched. This clonotype originated in a man aged 18 to 30 who had mild COVID-19 (a few samples of this study predate the infection). Cell type and time point are not known. The sequenced material came from PBMCs or a T cell subset sorted from them (not recorded which). This chain joins TRBV10-3 and TRBJ2-1, with TRBD2 matching 9 bases. CDR3 nucleotide sequence: TGTGCCATCAGTGATGGCGGGGGGGGCAATGAGCAGTTCTTC. Translated, it gives CAISDGGGGNEQFF.